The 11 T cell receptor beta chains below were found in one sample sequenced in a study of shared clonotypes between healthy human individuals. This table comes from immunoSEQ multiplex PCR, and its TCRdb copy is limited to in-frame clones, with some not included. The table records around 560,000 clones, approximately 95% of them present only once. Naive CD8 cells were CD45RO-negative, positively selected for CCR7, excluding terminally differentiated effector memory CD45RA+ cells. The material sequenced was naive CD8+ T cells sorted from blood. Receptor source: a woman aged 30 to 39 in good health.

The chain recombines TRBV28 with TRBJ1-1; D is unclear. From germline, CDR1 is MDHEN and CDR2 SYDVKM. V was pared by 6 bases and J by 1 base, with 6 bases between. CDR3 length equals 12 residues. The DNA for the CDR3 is TGTGCCAGCAGCGAGGGGAACACTGAAGCTTTCTTT. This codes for CASSEGNTEAFF.

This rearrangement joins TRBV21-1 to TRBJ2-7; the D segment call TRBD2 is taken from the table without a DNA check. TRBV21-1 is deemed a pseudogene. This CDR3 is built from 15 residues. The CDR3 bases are TGTGCCAGCCGAGGAGAGAGCGGGAGTTTCCACGAGCAGTACTTC. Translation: CASRGESGSFHEQYF.

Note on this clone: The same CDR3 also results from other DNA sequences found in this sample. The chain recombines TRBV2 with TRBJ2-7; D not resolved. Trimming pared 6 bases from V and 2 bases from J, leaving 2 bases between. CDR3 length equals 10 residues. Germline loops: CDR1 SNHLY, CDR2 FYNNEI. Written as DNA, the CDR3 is TGTGCCAGCAGCGCCTACGAGCAGTACTTC. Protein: CASSAYEQYF.

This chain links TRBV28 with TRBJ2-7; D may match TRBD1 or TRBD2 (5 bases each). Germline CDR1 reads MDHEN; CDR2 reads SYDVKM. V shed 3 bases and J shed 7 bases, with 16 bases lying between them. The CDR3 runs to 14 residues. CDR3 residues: CASSFGTTSGEQYF. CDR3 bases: TGTGCCAGCAGTTTTGGGACCACATCGGGGGAGCAGTACTTC.

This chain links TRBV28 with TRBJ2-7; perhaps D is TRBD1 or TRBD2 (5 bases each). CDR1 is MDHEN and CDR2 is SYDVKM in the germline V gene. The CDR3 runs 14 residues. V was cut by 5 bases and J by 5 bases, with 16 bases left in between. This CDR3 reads CASSAPGASHEQYF. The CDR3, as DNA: TGTGCCAGCAGTGCCCCCGGGGCGTCCCACGAGCAGTACTTC. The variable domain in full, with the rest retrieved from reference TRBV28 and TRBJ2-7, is DVKVTQSSRYLVKRTGEKVFLECVQDMDHENMFWYRQDPGLGLRLIYFSYDVKMKEKGDIPEGYSVSREKKERFSLILESASTNQTSMYLCASSAPGASHEQYFGPGTRLTVT.

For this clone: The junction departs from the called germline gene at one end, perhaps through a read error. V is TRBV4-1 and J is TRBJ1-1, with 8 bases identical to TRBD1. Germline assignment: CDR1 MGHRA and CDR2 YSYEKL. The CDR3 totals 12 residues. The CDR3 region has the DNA TGCGCCAGCAGCCAATCACCAGGGGGCCTCGTCTTT. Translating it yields CASSQSPGGLVF.

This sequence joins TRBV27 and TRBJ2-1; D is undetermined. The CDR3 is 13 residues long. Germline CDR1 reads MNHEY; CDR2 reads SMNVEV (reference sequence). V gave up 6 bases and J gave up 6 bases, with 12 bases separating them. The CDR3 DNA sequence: TGTGCCAGCAGCATAGCCTTCCTCAATGAGCAGTTCTTC. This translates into CASSIAFLNEQFF.

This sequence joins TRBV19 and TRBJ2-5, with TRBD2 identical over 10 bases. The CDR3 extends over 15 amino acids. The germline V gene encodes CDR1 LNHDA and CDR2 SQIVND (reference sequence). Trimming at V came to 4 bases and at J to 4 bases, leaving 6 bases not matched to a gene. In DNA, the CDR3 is TGTGCCAGTAGTACTCTGGGACTAGCGCGAGAGACCCAGTACTTC. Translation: CASSTLGLARETQYF.

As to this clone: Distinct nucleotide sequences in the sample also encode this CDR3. The CDR3 region is CASSFGTDYGYTF. The CDR3 region has the DNA TGCGCCAGCAGCTTCGGGACGGACTATGGCTACACCTTC. This sequence joins TRBV5-1 and TRBJ1-2; a weak D match, TRBD1 (5 bases). CDR1 SGHRS and CDR2 YFSETQ come from the germline V gene. This CDR3 comprises 13 residues. V gave up 2 bases and J gave up 3 bases, with 8 bases separating them.

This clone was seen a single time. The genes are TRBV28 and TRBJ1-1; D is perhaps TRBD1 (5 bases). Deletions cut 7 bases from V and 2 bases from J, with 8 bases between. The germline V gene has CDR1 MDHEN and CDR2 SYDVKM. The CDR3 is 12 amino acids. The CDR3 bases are TGTGCCAGCAAGGGGCTTAACACTGAAGCTTTCTTT. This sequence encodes CASKGLNTEAFF.

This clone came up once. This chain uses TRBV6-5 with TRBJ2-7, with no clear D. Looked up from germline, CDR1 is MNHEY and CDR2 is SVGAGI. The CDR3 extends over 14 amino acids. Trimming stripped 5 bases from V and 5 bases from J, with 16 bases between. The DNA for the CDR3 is TGTGCCAGCAGTCCAAACCCATGGTGGGACGAGCAGTACTTC. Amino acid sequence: CASSPNPWWDEQYF.